This T cell receptor beta chain was identified in a study of blood T cells in healthy people across ages. Then a second PCR, running roughly 7 to 11 cycles, was carried out with a sample-barcoded 5' primer and a J-beta primer mix. The template-switch adaptor was a 5' adaptor with 12 random nucleotides. It tagged each cDNA molecule. TCRdb redid the calling of the 5' RACE reads with MiXCR, one entry per CDR3 protein. The sample shows around 1.5 million distinct CDR3 sequences, roughly 40% of them seen only once. Each donor gave around 9.3 milliliters of peripheral blood. Total RNA, at least 5 micrograms per sample, was extracted from PBMCs. General study results and limits: The unknown donor CMV status may have confounded expanded clonotype changes.

Turning to this clonotype: Its antigen is unidentified.

The sequence was obtained from a woman aged 18-35 years in good health. Sequencing input: blood.

CDR3 sequence: CASSPDRAGVVAETQYF. The CDR3 DNA is TGTGCCAGCAGCCCCGATCGAGCGGGAGTAGTAGCAGAGACCCAGTACTTC. The V call is TRBV7-2, the J call TRBJ2-5; 8 bases line up with TRBD2. The germline CDR1 and CDR2 sequences are SGHTA and FQGNSA. V lost 5 bases, J lost 4 bases, and 15 bases stayed unmatched. The CDR3 spans 17 residues.